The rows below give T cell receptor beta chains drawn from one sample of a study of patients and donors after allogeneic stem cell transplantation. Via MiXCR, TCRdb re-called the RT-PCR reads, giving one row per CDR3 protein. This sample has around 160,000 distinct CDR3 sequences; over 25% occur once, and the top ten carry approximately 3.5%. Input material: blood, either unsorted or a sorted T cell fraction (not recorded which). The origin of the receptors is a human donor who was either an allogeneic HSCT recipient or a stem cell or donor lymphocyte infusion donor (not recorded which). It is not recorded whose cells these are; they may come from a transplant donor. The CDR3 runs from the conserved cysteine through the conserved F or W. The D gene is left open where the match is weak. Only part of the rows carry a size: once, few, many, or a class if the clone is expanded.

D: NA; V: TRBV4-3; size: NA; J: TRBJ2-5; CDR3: CASSQDPRGRVGTQYF; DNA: TGCGCCAGCAGCCAAGATCCGCGGGGGCGGGTGGGGACCCAGTACTTC
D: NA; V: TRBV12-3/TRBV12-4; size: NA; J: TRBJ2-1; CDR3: CASSWGHRGNQFF; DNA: TGTGCCAGCAGTTGGGGACACCGGGGGAACCAGTTCTTC
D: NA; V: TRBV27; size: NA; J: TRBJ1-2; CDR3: CASSRLGPIGNYGYTF; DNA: TGTGCCAGCAGTCGGCTCGGGCCAATTGGAAACTATGGCTACACCTTC
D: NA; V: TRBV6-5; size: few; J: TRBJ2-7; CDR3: CASNRRQRDSEQYF; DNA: TGTGCCAGCAACAGGCGGCAGCGGGACAGCGAGCAGTACTTC
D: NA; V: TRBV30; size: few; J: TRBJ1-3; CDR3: CAWRKRQSSGNTIYF; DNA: TGTGCCTGGAGGAAACGACAGAGCTCTGGAAACACCATATATTTT
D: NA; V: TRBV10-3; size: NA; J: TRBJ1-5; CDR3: CAISPVGGQSNQPQHF; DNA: TGTGCCATCAGTCCCGTCGGGGGGCAGAGCAATCAGCCCCAGCATTTT
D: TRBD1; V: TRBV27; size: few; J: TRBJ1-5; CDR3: CASSFTGVNQPQHF; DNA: TGTGCCAGCAGTTTTACAGGGGTCAATCAGCCCCAGCATTTT
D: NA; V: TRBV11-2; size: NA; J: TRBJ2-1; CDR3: CASSLEGTTYNEQFF; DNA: TGTGCCAGCAGCTTAGAGGGGACAACCTACAATGAGCAGTTCTTC
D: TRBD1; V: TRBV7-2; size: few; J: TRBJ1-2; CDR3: CASSFGTGRPNYGYTF; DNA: TGTGCCAGCAGCTTTGGGACAGGGCGGCCTAACTATGGCTACACCTTC
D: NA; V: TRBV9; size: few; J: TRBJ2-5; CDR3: CASSASGTAQGTQYF; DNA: TGTGCCAGCAGCGCTTCCGGGACTGCCCAGGGGACCCAGTACTTC
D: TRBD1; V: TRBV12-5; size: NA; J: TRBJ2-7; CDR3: CASGFQTGGRSDSYEQYF; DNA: TGTGCTAGTGGTTTCCAGACAGGGGGCCGATCTGATTCCTACGAGCAGTACTTC
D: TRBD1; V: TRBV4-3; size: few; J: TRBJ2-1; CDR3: CASSERRDRLNEQFF; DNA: TGCGCCAGCAGCGAACGCCGGGACAGACTTAATGAGCAGTTCTTC
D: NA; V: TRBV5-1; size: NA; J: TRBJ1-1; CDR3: CASSSEEAFF; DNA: TGCGCCAGCAGCTCTGAGGAAGCTTTCTTT
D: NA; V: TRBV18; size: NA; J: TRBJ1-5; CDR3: CASSQTGRNQPQHF; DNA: TGTGCCAGCTCACAAACAGGGCGCAATCAGCCCCAGCATTTT
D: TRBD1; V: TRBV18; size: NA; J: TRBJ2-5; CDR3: CASSPGTGRQETQYF; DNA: TGTGCCAGCTCACCCGGGACAGGGCGTCAAGAGACCCAGTACTTC
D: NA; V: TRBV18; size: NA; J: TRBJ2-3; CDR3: CASSPYADTQYF; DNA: TGTGCCAGCTCACCATACGCAGATACGCAGTATTTT
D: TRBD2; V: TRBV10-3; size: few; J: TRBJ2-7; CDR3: CAISGTSGSYEQYF; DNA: TGTGCCATCAGTGGGACTAGCGGGAGTTACGAGCAGTACTTC
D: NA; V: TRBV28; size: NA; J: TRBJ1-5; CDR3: CATLEPGPYQPQHF; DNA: TGTGCCACCTTGGAACCGGGGCCTTATCAGCCCCAGCATTTT
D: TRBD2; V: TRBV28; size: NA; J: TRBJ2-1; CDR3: CASSLYGTRLGNEQFF; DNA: TGTGCCAGCAGTTTGTATGGGACTAGATTGGGCAATGAGCAGTTCTTC
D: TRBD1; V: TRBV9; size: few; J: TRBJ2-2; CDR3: CASSRQGRETGELFF; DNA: TGTGCCAGCAGCCGACAGGGGAGAGAAACCGGGGAGCTGTTTTTT
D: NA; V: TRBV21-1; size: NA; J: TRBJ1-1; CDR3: CASSKDRLNTEAFF; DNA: TGTGCCAGCAGCAAAGACAGGCTGAACACTGAAGCTTTCTTT
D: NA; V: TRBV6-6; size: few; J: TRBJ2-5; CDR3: CASSYGQQETQYF; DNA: TGTGCCAGCAGTTACGGACAGCAAGAGACCCAGTACTTC
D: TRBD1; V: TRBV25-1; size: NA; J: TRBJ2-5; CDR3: CASSEYRQGETQYF; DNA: TGTGCCAGCAGTGAATATCGACAGGGGGAGACCCAGTACTTC
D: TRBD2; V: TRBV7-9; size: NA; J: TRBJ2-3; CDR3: CASRKPGLPSTDTQYF; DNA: TGTGCCAGCCGAAAACCGGGACTACCTAGCACAGATACGCAGTATTTT
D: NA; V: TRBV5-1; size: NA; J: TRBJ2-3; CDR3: CASSSPGWDTQYF; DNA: TGCGCCAGCAGCTCCCCAGGGTGGGATACGCAGTATTTT
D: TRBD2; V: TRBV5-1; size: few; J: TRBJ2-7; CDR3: CASSLGLAGEQYF; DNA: TGCGCCAGCAGCTTGGGACTAGCGGGAGAGCAGTACTTC
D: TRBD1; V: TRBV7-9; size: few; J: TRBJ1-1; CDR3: CASSLRQGGNTEAFF; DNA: TGTGCCAGCAGCCTACGACAGGGGGGGAACACTGAAGCTTTCTTT
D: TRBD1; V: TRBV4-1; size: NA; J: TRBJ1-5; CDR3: CASSHPGTAGNQPQHF; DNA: TGCGCCAGCAGCCATCCGGGGACAGCTGGCAATCAGCCCCAGCATTTT
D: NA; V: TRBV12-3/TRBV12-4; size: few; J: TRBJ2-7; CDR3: CASSLGGVYEQYF; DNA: TGTGCCAGCAGTTTAGGCGGAGTCTACGAGCAGTACTTC
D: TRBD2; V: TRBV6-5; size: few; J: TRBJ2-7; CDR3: CASSLAGGPYEQYF; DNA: TGTGCCAGCAGTTTAGCGGGAGGGCCCTACGAGCAGTACTTC
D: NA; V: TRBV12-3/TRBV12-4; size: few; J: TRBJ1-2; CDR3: CASRVSTGGYTF; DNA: TGTGCCAGCAGGGTTAGTACAGGCGGCTACACCTTC
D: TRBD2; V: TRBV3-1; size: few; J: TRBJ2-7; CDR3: CASQRTSESYEQYF; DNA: TGTGCCAGCCAAAGGACTAGCGAGTCCTACGAGCAGTACTTC
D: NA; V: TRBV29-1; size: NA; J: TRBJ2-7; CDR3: CSVEFNTPYEQYF; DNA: TGCAGCGTTGAATTTAACACCCCCTACGAGCAGTACTTC
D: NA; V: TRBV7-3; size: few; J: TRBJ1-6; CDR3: CASSPSGSLNSPLHF; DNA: TGTGCCAGCAGCCCCTCCGGCAGCCTGAATTCACCCCTCCACTTT
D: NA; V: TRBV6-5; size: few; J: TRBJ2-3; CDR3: CASSYTGQPTDTQYF; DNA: TGTGCCAGCAGTTACACCGGACAGCCCACAGATACGCAGTATTTT
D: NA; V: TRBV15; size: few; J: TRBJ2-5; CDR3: CATSSGRGPQETQYF; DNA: TGTGCCACCAGCAGTGGACGGGGGCCTCAAGAGACCCAGTACTTC
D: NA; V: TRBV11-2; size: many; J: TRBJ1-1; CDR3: CASSGKTFPNTEAFF; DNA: TGTGCCAGCAGCGGTAAAACATTCCCGAACACTGAAGCTTTCTTT
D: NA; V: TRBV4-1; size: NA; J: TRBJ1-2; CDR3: CASSQDISGRFYGYTF; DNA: TGCGCCAGCAGCCAAGACATTTCAGGCAGATTCTATGGCTACACCTTC
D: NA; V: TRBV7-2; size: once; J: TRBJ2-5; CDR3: CASSLIQQETQYF; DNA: TGTGCCAGCAGCTTAATACAACAAGAGACCCAGTACTTC
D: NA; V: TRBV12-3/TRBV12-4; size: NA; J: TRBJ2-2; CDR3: CASSLRAGVPGELFF; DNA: TGTGCCAGCTCCCTGAGGGCAGGGGTGCCCGGGGAGCTGTTTTTT
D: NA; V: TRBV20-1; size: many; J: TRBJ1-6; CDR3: CSASRRLNSPLHF; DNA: TGCAGTGCTAGTCGCAGGCTGAATTCACCCCTCCACTTT
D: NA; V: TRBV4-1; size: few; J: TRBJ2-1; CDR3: CASSQAPAYNEQFF; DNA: TGCGCCAGCAGCCAAGCCCCGGCCTACAATGAGCAGTTCTTC
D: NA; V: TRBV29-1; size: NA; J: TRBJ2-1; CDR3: CSVEWQGYNEQFF; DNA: TGCAGCGTTGAATGGCAGGGGTACAATGAGCAGTTCTTC
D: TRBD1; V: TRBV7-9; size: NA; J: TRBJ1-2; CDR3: CASSSGTRGGVYGYTF; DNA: TGTGCCAGCAGCTCCGGAACCAGGGGGGGTGTTTATGGCTACACCTTC
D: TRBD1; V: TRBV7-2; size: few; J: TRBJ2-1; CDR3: CASRPLPGQGSYNEQFF; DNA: TGTGCCAGCAGACCACTCCCCGGACAGGGCTCCTACAATGAGCAGTTCTTC
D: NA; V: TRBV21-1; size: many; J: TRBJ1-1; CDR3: CASSNTATENTEAFF; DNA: TGTGCCAGCAGCAATACGGCGACGGAGAACACTGAAGCTTTCTTT
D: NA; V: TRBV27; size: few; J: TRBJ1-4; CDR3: CASSPNFSNEKLFF; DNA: TGTGCCAGCAGTCCAAACTTCTCCAATGAAAAACTGTTTTTT
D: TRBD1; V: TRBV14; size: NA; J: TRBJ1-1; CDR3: CASNLNGDRHTEAFF; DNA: TGTGCCAGCAATCTGAATGGGGACAGGCACACTGAAGCTTTCTTT
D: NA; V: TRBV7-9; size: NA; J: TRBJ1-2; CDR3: CASSHATGDGYTF; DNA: TGTGCCAGCAGCCACGCGACGGGGGACGGCTACACCTTC
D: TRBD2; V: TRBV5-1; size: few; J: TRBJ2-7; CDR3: CASSFALAGSYEQYF; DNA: TGCGCCAGCAGCTTCGCCCTAGCGGGTTCCTACGAGCAGTACTTC
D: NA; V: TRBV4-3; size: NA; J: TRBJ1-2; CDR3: CASSQDLLRGNYGYTF; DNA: TGCGCCAGCAGCCAAGATCTCCTACGGGGGAACTATGGCTACACCTTC
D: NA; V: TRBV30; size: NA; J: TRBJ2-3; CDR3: CAWTLASLSDTQYF; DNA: TGTGCCTGGACGCTTGCGTCGTTGTCAGATACGCAGTATTTT